This T cell receptor (beta chain) was sequenced in a study of patients and donors after allogeneic stem cell transplantation. Many counts were recorded for this clonotype. TCRdb called the RT-PCR reads again in MiXCR, with one record for every CDR3 protein. Of a few hundred thousand distinct CDR3 sequences detected, 11% to 15% appear once; the ten largest clones hold 11%. Trimming took 1 base from V and 3 from J; bases not matched to a gene: 9. The CDR3 covers 17 residues. Germline V gene lookup returns CDR1 SGHTA and CDR2 FQGNSA. This chain connects TRBV7-2 to TRBJ2-3; TRBD2 aligns across 8 bases. The origin of this receptor is a human donor who was either an allogeneic HSCT recipient or a stem cell or donor lymphocyte infusion donor (not recorded which). It is not recorded whose cells these are; they may come from a transplant donor. The sample comprised blood, either unsorted or a sorted T cell fraction (not recorded which). CDR3 residues: CASSLGSYGGGTDTQYF. The CDR3 bases are TGTGCCAGCAGCTTAGGGTCCTACGGGGGGGGGACAGATACGCAGTATTTT.